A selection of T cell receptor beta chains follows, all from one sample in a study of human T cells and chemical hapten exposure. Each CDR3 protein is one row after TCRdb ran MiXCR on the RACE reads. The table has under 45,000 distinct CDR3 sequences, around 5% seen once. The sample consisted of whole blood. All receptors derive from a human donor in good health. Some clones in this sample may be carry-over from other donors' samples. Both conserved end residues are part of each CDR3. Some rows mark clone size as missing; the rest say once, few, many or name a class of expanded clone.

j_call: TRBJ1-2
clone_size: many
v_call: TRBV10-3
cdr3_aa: CAIMGNTNYGYTF

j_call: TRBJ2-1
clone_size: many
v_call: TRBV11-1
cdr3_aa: CASSLGVVGEQFF

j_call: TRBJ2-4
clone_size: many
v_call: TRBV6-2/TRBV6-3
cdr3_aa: CASSTRDGKNIQYF

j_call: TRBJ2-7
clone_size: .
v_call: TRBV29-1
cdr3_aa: CSIKGPLEQYF

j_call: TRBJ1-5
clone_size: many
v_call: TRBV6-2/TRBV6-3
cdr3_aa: CASSGTTGLSNQPQHF

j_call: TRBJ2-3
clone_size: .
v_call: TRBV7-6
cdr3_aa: CASSFNPDYTDTQYF

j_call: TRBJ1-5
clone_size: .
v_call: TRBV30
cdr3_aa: CAWSPGSNQPQHF

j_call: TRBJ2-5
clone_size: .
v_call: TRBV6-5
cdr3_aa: CASSYSFSGGGETQYF

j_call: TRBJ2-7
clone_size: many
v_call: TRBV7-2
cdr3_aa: CASSPPSPAYEQYF

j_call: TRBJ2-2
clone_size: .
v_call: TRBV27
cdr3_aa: CASSFSWTGRTGELFF

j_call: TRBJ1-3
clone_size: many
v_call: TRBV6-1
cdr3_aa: CASSETIGNTIYF

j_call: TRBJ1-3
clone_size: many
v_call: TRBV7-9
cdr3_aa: CASSLVLRGSGNTIYF

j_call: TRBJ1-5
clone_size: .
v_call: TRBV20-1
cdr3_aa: CSAWTGDQPQHF

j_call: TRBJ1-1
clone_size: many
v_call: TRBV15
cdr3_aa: CATSKKGGPIATEAFF

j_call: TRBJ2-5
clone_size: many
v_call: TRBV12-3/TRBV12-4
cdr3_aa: CASSSGPEETQYF

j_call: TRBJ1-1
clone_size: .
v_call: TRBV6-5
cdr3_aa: CASSYQGERVTEAFF

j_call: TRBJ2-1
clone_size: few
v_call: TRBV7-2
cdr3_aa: CASSLAGGEQFF

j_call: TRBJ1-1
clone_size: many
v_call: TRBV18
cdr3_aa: CASAAMGATEAFF